The 10 T cell receptor beta chains below come from one sample, sequenced in a study of cytomegalovirus exposure and HLA in healthy donors. 13 Jbeta primers and 60 Vbeta primers were used for the PCR. TCRdb's table, derived via immunoSEQ multiplex PCR, lists solely in-frame clones and lacks some. The sample has about 150,000 clones, around 79% seen once. The source material was PBMCs. All receptors come from a human donor in good health.

The chain employs TRBV5-1 and TRBJ1-3; D is possibly TRBD1 (6 bases). The CDR3 has 13 residues. Trimming pared 0 bases from V and 15 bases from J, leaving 16 bases between. Germline lookup yields CDR1 SGHRS and CDR2 YFSETQ. CDR3 nucleotides: TGCGCCAGCAGCTTGGCCCCGACAGGTCCCTCATATTTT. This encodes CASSLAPTGPSYF.

The rearrangement joins TRBV10-2 to TRBJ1-2, with 7 bases matching TRBD1. The trim removed 9 bases at V and 7 bases at J, leaving 20 bases unmatched. Germline assignment: CDR1 WSHSY and CDR2 SAAADI. The CDR3 contains 16 residues. CDR3 residues: CASHEYQQGPGSGYTF. In DNA form, the CDR3 reads TGCGCCAGTCACGAATACCAACAGGGGCCCGGGAGTGGCTACACCTTC.

The V and J genes are TRBV9 and TRBJ2-3, with 11 positions matching TRBD2. Per germline, CDR1 SGDLS and CDR2 YYNGEE. With 5 bases clipped from V and 3 bases from J, the junction kept 11 bases outside the gene matches. This CDR3 comprises 17 residues. The CDR3: CASSYPTGTSGTDTQYF. The CDR3 bases are TGTGCCAGCAGTTACCCCACCGGGACTAGCGGAACAGATACGCAGTATTTT. The complete variable domain, with remaining parts taken from reference TRBV9 and TRBJ2-3, reads DSGVTQTPKHLITATGQRVTLRCSPRSGDLSVYWYQQSLDQGLQFLIQYYNGEERAKGNILERFSAQQFPDLHSELNLSSLELGDSALYFCASSYPTGTSGTDTQYFGPGTRLTVL.

This chain joins TRBV2 and TRBJ1-5; D remains unclear. Germline CDR1 is SNHLY and CDR2 is FYNNEI. CDR3 size: 16 residues. Trimming took 0 bases from V and 4 from J, leaving 13 bases between them. In nucleotides, the CDR3 is TGTGCCAGCAGTGAAGCTGAGACCGGGAATAATCAGCCCCAGCATTTT. Protein: CASSEAETGNNQPQHF.

The CDR3 nucleotides read TGTGCCAGCAGCTTATGGCTCTCTGGGGCCAACGTCCTGACTTTC. This codes for CASSLWLSGANVLTF. This chain connects TRBV7-2 to TRBJ2-6; D is uncertain. The germline CDR1 and CDR2 sequences are SGHTA and FQGNSA. The CDR3 consists of 15 residues. Trimming took off 2 bases at V and 0 bases at J, with 5 bases between the two ends.

The J gene is TRBJ2-1, the V gene TRBV6-1, with D uncertain. Deletions cut 4 bases from V and 1 base from J, with 11 bases between. The CDR3 contains 15 residues. Per germline, CDR1 MNHNS and CDR2 SASEGT. Here the CDR3 DNA reads TGTGCCAGCAGTGGCCTTTGGGCTTCCTACAATGAGCAGTTCTTC. Its translation: CASSGLWASYNEQFF.

This clone was seen only a few times. The J gene is TRBJ2-7, the V gene TRBV14; 9 bases fit TRBD2. The CDR3 covers 16 residues. V shed 4 bases and J 0 bases; nucleotides not matched to a gene: 7. Germline values: CDR1 SGHDN, CDR2 FVKESK. Written as DNA, the CDR3 is TGTGCCAGCAGCCTATTTAGCGGGAGATCCTCCTACGAGCAGTACTTC. Residues: CASSLFSGRSSYEQYF.

The chain is built from TRBV19 and TRBJ2-1, with TRBD2 identical over 7 bases. The ends lost 1 base at V and 6 bases at J; junction bases unmatched: 3. The CDR3 covers 14 residues. Germline CDR1 is LNHDA and CDR2 is SQIVND (reference sequence). Here the CDR3 reads CASSIGAGINEQFF. The CDR3 bases are TGTGCCAGTAGTATAGGAGCGGGGATCAATGAGCAGTTCTTC.

Here the CDR3 reads CSVRQGRARDEQYF. CDR3 DNA: TGCAGCGTAAGACAGGGGAGGGCCCGAGACGAGCAGTACTTC. V is TRBV29-1 and J is TRBJ2-7, with a possible D match to TRBD1 (8 bases). This CDR3 has 14 residues. The germline CDR1 and CDR2 sequences are SQVTM and ANQGSEA. Trimming cost V 6 bases and J 5 bases, with 20 bases left between them.

J is TRBJ2-5 and V is TRBV6-5; TRBD1 matches at 7 bases. V shed 4 bases, J shed 2 bases, and the junction held 7 bases outside the gene matches. CDR1 MNHEY and CDR2 SVGAGI come from the germline V gene. There are 15 residues in the CDR3. CDR3 loop: CASSSRDSLQETQYF. The DNA of the CDR3 is TGTGCCAGCAGTTCTCGGGACAGTCTTCAAGAGACCCAGTACTTC.